The present TCR beta chain was sequenced within a study of CD8+ T cells in alopecia areata. General study results and limits: Lesional scalp, notably in alopecia totalis/universalis, had clonality above that of normal scalp.

With 6 bases removed from V and 0 bases from J, the gap between germline ends came to 6 bases. The CDR3 consists of 13 residues. The germline CDR1 and CDR2 sequences are MNHNY and SVGAGI (reference sequence). Specified treatment: oral pan-JAK inhibitor, 5-10 mg twice daily. CD4+ and CD8+ T cells were sorted from PBMCs. Of note for this clone: Antigen: not known.

RNA extraction was followed by reverse transcription into cDNA, which acted as the sequencing template. Method: immunoSEQ multiplex PCR; TCRdb's copy keeps in-frame clones and lacks some. The table has 150,000 to 200,000 clones, 58% seen once; the top ten hold 15% to 20%. This rearrangement joins TRBV6-6 to TRBJ1-3, with D uncertain. Sample: CD4+ T cells sorted from blood, taken at approximately week 61, from a patient treated with tofacitinib. The clonotype was recovered from a human donor with alopecia areata. CDR3 residues: CASRQSSGNTIYF. The DNA of the CDR3 is TGTGCCAGCAGACAGTCCTCTGGAAACACCATATATTTT.